Below are 20 T cell receptor beta chains sequenced from a single sample in a study of vaccination and CD4 T cells after COVID-19. The Oncomine TCR Beta short-read assay was what sequenced the DNA obtained from cultured CD4+ T cells. From the PCR reads, TCRdb called clonotypes with MiXCR, one entry per CDR3 protein. The data contain under 15,000 distinct CDR3 sequences, approximately 46% of them singletons. Their antigen targets remain unknown. Treatment: roughly nine-day PBMC culture with coronavirus spike peptide pools or control peptides (ViraFEST assay). The sample in question was CD4+ T cells from blood, cultured in vitro, obtained after SARS-CoV-2 vaccination. Receptor source: a human donor who had recovered from COVID-19.

J is TRBJ2-7 and V is TRBV5-1; D possibly corresponds to TRBD1 (6 bases). Germline V gene data show CDR1 as SGHRS and CDR2 as YFSETQ. Trimming took off 3 bases at V and 2 bases at J, with 12 bases between the two ends. The CDR3 consists of 14 residues. CDR3 bases: TGCGCCAGCAGCTGGAACAGGGACACCTACGAGCAGTACTTC. This sequence encodes CASSWNRDTYEQYF.

The chain is built from TRBV7-2 and TRBJ1-3; the D is unclear. V was shortened by 2 bases and J by 0 bases, with 8 bases between the two germline ends. Germline assignment: CDR1 SGHTA and CDR2 FQGNSA. This CDR3 spans 15 amino acids. The CDR3 DNA follows: TGTGCCAGCAGCTTAAGGGTGGCCTCTGGAAACACCATATATTTT. It is translated as CASSLRVASGNTIYF.

The chain recombines TRBV5-4 with TRBJ1-1, with D unclear. Germline V gene lookup returns CDR1 SGHNT and CDR2 YYREEE (reference sequence). Between the trimmed V and J ends, which lost 4 bases and 4 bases, there was a span of 14 bases. This CDR3 contains 14 residues. CDR3 sequence (DNA): TGTGCCAGCAGCCTACAGCTTCGAGGCACTGAAGCTTTCTTT. Translation: CASSLQLRGTEAFF.

This clonotype showed up just a few times. The chain uses TRBV7-9 and TRBJ2-7, with 7 bases aligning to TRBD2. Trimming removed 5 bases from V and 2 bases from J; junction bases left unmatched: 15. This CDR3 is built from 17 residues. In germline, CDR1 is SEHNR, CDR2 FQNEAQ (reference sequence). CDR3 sequence reads: CASSRKLGLADTYEQYF. CDR3 in DNA: TGTGCCAGCAGCCGAAAGTTGGGCCTAGCGGATACCTACGAGCAGTACTTC.

Sample share makes this clonotype medium-sized. The chain couples TRBV28 to TRBJ2-1, with 7 nucleotides matching TRBD2. Germline CDR1 reads MDHEN; CDR2 reads SYDVKM. V lost 5 bases and J lost 7; bases outside the gene matches: 11. The CDR3 is made up of 15 amino acids. The CDR3: CASSPMGSGMNEQFF. As DNA, the CDR3 is TGTGCCAGCAGTCCCATGGGGAGCGGGATGAATGAGCAGTTCTTC.

This clonotype was detected only a few times. The chain joins TRBV6-1 to TRBJ2-7, with D possibly matching TRBD2 (6 bases). The germline V and J ends were trimmed by 10 bases and 3 bases, with 16 bases remaining between them. Germline V gives CDR1 MNHNS, CDR2 SASEGT. The length of the CDR3 is 13 residues. This chain's CDR3 is CANTSGEGYEQYF. In DNA form, the CDR3 reads TGTGCCAACACTTCGGGAGAGGGCTACGAGCAGTACTTC.

The chain is built from TRBV12-3 or TRBV12-4 and TRBJ2-5; a possible D gene is TRBD1 (7 bases). The V and J ends lost 4 bases and 1 base respectively, with 13 bases between them. This CDR3 has 15 residues. The CDR3, as DNA: TGTGCCAGCAGTTCGGGGGACAGTGGCCAAGAGACCCAGTACTTC. This gives the protein CASSSGDSGQETQYF.

This chain links TRBV20-1 with TRBJ2-4; 14 bases agree with TRBD2. J was trimmed by 8 bases and V by 6 bases; bases with no gene match: 3. CDR3 size: 13 residues. Germline lookup yields CDR1 DFQATT and CDR2 SNEGSKA (reference sequence). The CDR3: CSASGLAGDIQYF. CDR3 coding DNA: TGCAGTGCCTCGGGACTAGCGGGAGACATTCAGTACTTC.

J is TRBJ2-7 and V is TRBV20-1; D ambiguous. Germline CDR1 and CDR2: DFQATT and SNEGSKA (reference sequence). V lost 4 bases and J lost 2, with 12 bases in between. The CDR3 sequence is 13 residues long. In DNA, the CDR3 is TGCAGTGCTATTAAGGGTGGAACCTACGAGCAGTACTTC. Amino acid sequence: CSAIKGGTYEQYF.

This clonotype was picked up a small number of times. The chain employs TRBV15 and TRBJ1-1, with D maybe TRBD1 (6 bases). Germline CDR1 LNHNV, CDR2 YYDKDF (reference sequence). The V end was cut by 7 bases, the J end by 3 bases, with 12 bases between. The CDR3 runs to 13 residues. CDR3 residues: CATKGGRDTEAFF. Here the CDR3 DNA reads TGTGCCACCAAGGGGGGAAGGGACACTGAAGCTTTCTTT.

The chain has TRBV2 and TRBJ2-5; D tentatively fits TRBD1 or TRBD2 (5 bases each). Trimming pared 7 bases from V and 5 bases from J, leaving 20 bases between. This CDR3 has 15 amino acids. The V gene's germline CDR1 is SNHLY and CDR2 FYNNEI. The CDR3 nucleotides read TGTGCCAGCAATGGGGGTCGAGGGGCTCGGGAGACCCAGTACTTC. This translates into CASNGGRGARETQYF.

The chain recombines TRBV27 with TRBJ2-5, with no clear D. The V end lost 4 bases, the J end lost 0 bases, and 9 bases lay between the germline ends. This CDR3 contains 14 residues. From germline, CDR1 is MNHEY and CDR2 SMNVEV (reference sequence). The CDR3 DNA reads as TGTGCCAGCAGTTCCAGCTGGTACCAAGAGACCCAGTACTTC. It encodes CASSSSWYQETQYF.

This clonotype was seen a few times. This chain uses TRBV6-1 with TRBJ2-3; D is unclear. The CDR3 loop spans 12 amino acids. The V gene lost 6 bases and the J gene lost 3 bases, with 7 bases spanning the gap. Germline CDR1 and CDR2: MNHNS and SASEGT. The CDR3, as DNA: TGTGCCAGCAGGGGATCAACAGATACGCAGTATTTT. Translating it yields CASRGSTDTQYF.

The rearrangement uses TRBV21-1 and TRBJ2-1; the tabulated D call, TRBD1, remains unverified against the DNA. TRBV21-1 is assigned pseudogene status. This CDR3 contains 14 residues. The DNA for the CDR3 is TGTGCCAGCAGCAAAGGGGGCAGAGGCGATGAGCAGTTCTTC. Its protein product is CASSKGGRGDEQFF.

V usage is TRBV27 and J usage is TRBJ2-7, with a tentative D call TRBD1 (5 bases). This CDR3 contains 15 residues. Trimming cost V 7 bases and J 4 bases, with 20 bases left between them. Germline V gene lookup returns CDR1 MNHEY and CDR2 SMNVEV (reference sequence). CDR3 sequence reads: CASTPLGRTSYEQYF. DNA for the CDR3: TGTGCCAGCACCCCATTGGGAAGGACATCGTACGAGCAGTACTTC.

The table lists this clonotype with a count of one. The gene calls are TRBV11-2 and TRBJ2-1, with 11 nucleotides matching TRBD1. V dropped 4 bases and J dropped 8; count of bases not matched to a gene: 7. CDR1 and CDR2 (germline): SGHAT, FQNNGV. The CDR3 sequence is 15 residues long. CDR3 DNA sequence: TGTGCCAGCAGCTCGGGACAGGGGGATCGGTATGAGCAGTTCTTC. Protein: CASSSGQGDRYEQFF.

This chain joins TRBV18 and TRBJ2-2; D may match TRBD1 or TRBD2 (7 bases each). V was pared by 3 bases and J by 8 bases, with 16 bases between. CDR3 size: 15 residues. The germline V gene has CDR1 KGHSH and CDR2 LQKENI. The CDR3 loop reads CASSPRGGIRGELFF. CDR3 DNA: TGTGCCAGCTCACCCAGGGGGGGGATCAGAGGGGAGCTGTTTTTT.

Only a few counts were recorded for this clonotype. V usage is TRBV4-2 and J usage is TRBJ1-4; weak D call: TRBD1 (5 bases). CDR1 is LGHNA, CDR2 YNFKEQ, per germline. V lost 0 bases to trimming and J lost 8 bases, with 19 bases between them. The CDR3 covers 17 residues. The CDR3 DNA is TGTGCCAGCAGCCAAGAGGTGGGGCAGGGCGGTGAGGAAAAACTGTTTTTT. Translated: CASSQEVGQGGEEKLFF.

The rearrangement joins TRBV29-1 to TRBJ2-4; D remains ambiguous. The ends were cut back, 6 bases at V and 0 bases at J, with 9 bases in the middle. This CDR3 is 13 amino acids long. From germline, CDR1 is SQVTM and CDR2 ANQGSEA. This CDR3 reads CSVETVAKNIQYF. The CDR3, as DNA: TGCAGCGTCGAGACTGTAGCCAAAAACATTCAGTACTTC.

The rearrangement links TRBV20-1 to TRBJ2-5; no reliable D call. The CDR3 runs 11 residues. Per the germline V gene, CDR1 is DFQATT and CDR2 is SNEGSKA (reference sequence). Trimming took off 3 bases at V and 2 bases at J, with 4 bases between the two ends. Written as DNA, the CDR3 is TGCAGTGCTAGGACTCAAGAGACCCAGTACTTC. Protein: CSARTQETQYF.